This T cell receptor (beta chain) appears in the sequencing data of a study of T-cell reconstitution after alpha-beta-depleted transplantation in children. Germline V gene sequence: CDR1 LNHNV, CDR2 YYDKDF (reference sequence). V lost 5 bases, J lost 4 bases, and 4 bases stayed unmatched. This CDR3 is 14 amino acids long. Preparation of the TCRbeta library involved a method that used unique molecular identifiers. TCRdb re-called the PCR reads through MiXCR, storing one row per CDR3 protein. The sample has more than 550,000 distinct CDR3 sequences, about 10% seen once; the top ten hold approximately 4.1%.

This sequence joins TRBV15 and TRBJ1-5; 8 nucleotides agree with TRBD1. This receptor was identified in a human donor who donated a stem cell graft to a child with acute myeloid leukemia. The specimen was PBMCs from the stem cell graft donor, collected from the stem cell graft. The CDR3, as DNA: TGTGCCACCAGCCTACGACAGGGGAATCAGCCCCAGCATTTT. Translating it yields CATSLRQGNQPQHF.